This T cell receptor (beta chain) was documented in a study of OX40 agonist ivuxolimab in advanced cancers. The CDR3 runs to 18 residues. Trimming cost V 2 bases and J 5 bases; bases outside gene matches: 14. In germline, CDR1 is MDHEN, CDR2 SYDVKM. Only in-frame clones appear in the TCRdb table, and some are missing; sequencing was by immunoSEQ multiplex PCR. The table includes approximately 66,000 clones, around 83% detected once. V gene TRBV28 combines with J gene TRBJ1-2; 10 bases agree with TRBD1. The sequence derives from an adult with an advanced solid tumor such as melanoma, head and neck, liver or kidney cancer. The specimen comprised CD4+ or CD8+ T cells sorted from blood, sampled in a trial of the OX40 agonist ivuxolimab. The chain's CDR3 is CASSLGGGQGLNHYGYTF. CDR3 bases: TGTGCCAGCAGTTTAGGAGGGGGACAGGGGCTCAACCATTATGGCTACACCTTC.